This T cell receptor (beta chain) is drawn from a study of regulatory T cells in long-lasting Graves disease. Study in general: Antithyroid drugs had been taken under 3 months by newly diagnosed Graves' patients.

Time point specified: newly diagnosed GD, antithyroid drugs for less than 3 months. PBMCs provided the RNA from which the TCR library was made. There are 14 residues in the CDR3. Trimming removed 6 bases from V and 3 bases from J; junction bases left unmatched: 11. Per germline, CDR1 DFQATT and CDR2 SNEGSKA (reference sequence). In building TCR beta libraries, iRepertoire HTBI primers were used together with Arm-PCR of CDR3 regions. TCRdb analysed the multiplex PCR reads with MiXCR anew, one entry per CDR3 protein. The sample lists approximately 540,000 distinct CDR3 sequences, more than 10% occurring once. These data also featured in a second study, about T cells in Graves' hyperthyroidism and ophthalmopathy. That work contributes: Recently diagnosed hyperthyroidism of less than 2 months' duration affected patients aged 18 to 65.

The chain has TRBV20-1 and TRBJ2-7; 7 nucleotides agree with TRBD1. The sequences come from peripheral blood mononuclear cells (PBMCs), collected at new diagnosis, from a patient treated with antithyroid drugs. This sequence originates from a woman aged 25 to 39 with Graves disease. The CDR3 nucleotides read TGCAGTGCGAAGCCCCGGACAGGCGTCTACGAGCAGTACTTC. Translating it yields CSAKPRTGVYEQYF.